What follows are 28 T cell receptor delta chains derived from one specimen sequenced in a study of γδ T cells in repeated Plasmodium falciparum infection. Gammadelta T cells were flow-sorted from PBMC into Vgamma9/Vdelta2+ and Vdelta2-negative populations for bulk analysis. TCRdb re-called the multiplex PCR reads through CATT. The sample records tens of thousands of delta-chain clones, around 1.4% being singletons. The sample taken for sequencing was gamma-delta T cells from blood. Receptors were obtained from a pool of human donors (malaria-infected and uninfected, not separated).

In its sample, this clone was seen a few times. Translating this DNA gives a protein that differs at residue 6 from the TCRdb one, which belongs to a much larger clone; a read error is likely, and the protein shown is this translation. This sequence joins TRDV2 and TRDJ1, with unresolved D. V lost 3 bases and J 0 bases, leaving 22 bases between the germline ends. Germline V gives CDR1 GEAIGNYY, CDR2 EKD. The CDR3 has 18 amino acids. CDR3 residues: CACDSMAGSMGNTDKLIF. In DNA, the CDR3 is TGTGCCTGTGACTCGATGGCCGGCTCAATGGGAAACACCGATAAACTCATCTTT.

This clone was counted many times. The chain employs TRDV2 and TRDJ1, with 10 bases aligning to TRDD3. The junction had 11 bases not matched to a gene; V was cut back by 5 bases and J by 0 bases. This CDR3 has 17 residues. Per the germline V gene, CDR1 is GEAIGNYY and CDR2 is EKD. DNA of the CDR3: TGTGCCTGTGTAGGGCTGGGGGATAAAGTCGACACCGATAAACTCATCTTT. It translates to CACVGLGDKVDTDKLIF.

To note about this clone: The junction departs from the called germline gene at one end, perhaps through a read error. The V call is TRDV1, the J call TRDJ1; 9 positions match TRDD3. Germline V lookup: CDR1 TSWWSYY, CDR2 QGS. The CDR3 has 19 residues. CDR3 in amino acids: CSLGELERGRGYAYDKLIF. CDR3 nucleotides: TGTTCTCTTGGGGAACTAGAAAGAGGGAGGGGATACGCCTACGATAAACTCATCTTT.

In this sample, this clone turned up a few times. TCRdb's protein, taken from a much larger clone, differs from this DNA's translation at residue 5, likely owing to a read error; the protein displayed comes from the DNA. The CDR3 protein is CALGWHRGPTPWGEYTDKLIF. The CDR3, as DNA: TGTGCTCTTGGGTGGCACAGAGGTCCTACGCCCTGGGGAGAGTACACCGATAAACTCATCTTT. The V gene is TRDV1, the J gene TRDJ1; D is tentatively TRDD2 or TRDD3 (6 bases each). V lost 5 bases, J lost 0 bases, and 31 bases lay in between. The CDR3 is made up of 21 amino acids. The germline V gene encodes CDR1 TSWWSYY and CDR2 QGS.

With regard to this clone: TCRdb's entry gives the protein of a much larger clone, which mismatches this DNA's translation at residue 4, likely from a read error; the protein reported here is translated from the DNA. The chain joins TRDV2 to TRDJ1, with D unresolved. Here the J gene came from matching the DNA to germline, since TCRdb omits it. In germline, CDR1 is GEAIGNYY, CDR2 EKD. This CDR3 comprises 23 residues. CDR3 loop: CACGTGKPVGPPTAPHNTDKLIF. CDR3 nucleotide sequence: TGTGCCTGTGGCACCGGTAAGCCGGTTGGACCTCCGACAGCACCACACAACACCGATAAACTCATCTTT.

In regard to this clone: One base separates it from a far larger clone, so it is likely a read error. J gene calling gave no result, while the V gene is TRDV3; whether TRDD3, the table's D call, matches the DNA was not checked. This CDR3 is 16 amino acids long. Germline V gene sequence: CDR1 TVYSNPD, CDR2 GDNSRS (reference sequence). This CDR3 reads CAFLHWGNTYTDKLIF. The CDR3 DNA reads TGTGCCTTCCTTCACTGGGGCAATACGTACACCGATAAACTCATCTTC.

This clone appeared a few times. A far larger clone is only one base removed, so a read error is likely. This CDR3 is also generated by other DNA sequences in the sample. The J gene has no call, while the V gene is TRDV3. CDR1 is TVYSNPD, CDR2 GDNSRS, per germline (reference sequence). The CDR3 has 12 residues. CDR3 bases: TGTGCCTTTTTAGATACGGGCGATAAGCTCATCTTT. Its translation is CAFLDTGDKLIF.

Worth noting for this clone: TCRdb shows a much larger clone's protein in place of this DNA's translation, and the two differ at residue 16, likely through a read error; the protein shown is translated from the DNA. The CDR3 nucleotides are TGTGCTCTTGGGGACAGTTCCTACACGTACTGGGGGATACGCGTCGCCGATAAACTCATCTTT. Translating it yields CALGDSSYTYWGIRVADKLIF. V and J are TRDV1 and TRDJ1; 13 bases line up with TRDD3. Since TCRdb gives no J gene, matching the DNA to germline was used here to assign it. Germline CDR1 TSWWSYY, CDR2 QGS. The CDR3 contains 21 residues. V lost 3 bases to trimming and J lost 3 bases; unmatched junction nucleotides: 19.

This clone showed up many times. Other nucleotide sequences from this sample produce the same CDR3. The chain joins TRDV1 to TRDJ1; TRDD3 aligns across 9 bases. The CDR3 is 19 residues long. The V gene's germline CDR1 is TSWWSYY and CDR2 QGS. V gave up 2 bases and J gave up 1 base; unmatched junction bases: 14. The CDR3 spells CALGEKRGTGGKVTDKLIF. The DNA of the CDR3 is TGTGCTCTTGGGGAAAAAAGGGGTACTGGGGGAAAGGTCACCGATAAACTCATCTTT.

A remark on this clone: The TCRdb protein comes from a much larger clone and disagrees with this DNA's translation at residue 13, likely due to a read error; the protein given here is derived from the DNA. TRDV2 is the V gene, and the J gene was not called; the table calls TRDD3, which could not be checked here. CDR3 length: 15 residues. Germline loops: CDR1 GEAIGNYY, CDR2 EKD. CDR3 sequence (DNA): TGTGCCTGTGACACCGTACTGGGGGATACAGCACAACCCTTCTTT. Its protein is CACDTVLGDTAQPFF.

This clone was found many times. The chain couples TRDV1 to TRDJ1; perhaps TRDD3 as D (6 bases). This CDR3 has 24 amino acids. Trimming pared 1 base from V and 0 bases from J, leaving 36 bases between. CDR1 is TSWWSYY and CDR2 is QGS in the germline V gene. CDR3 in amino acids: CALGEQPCTGIRRFGIKYTDKLIF. CDR3 coding DNA: TGTGCTCTTGGGGAACAACCCTGTACTGGGATCCGTCGTTTCGGGATCAAGTACACCGATAAACTCATCTTT.

The sample holds many counts of this clone. Within the sample, other DNA sequences also encode this same CDR3. The chain recombines TRDV1 with TRDJ1; tentative D call: TRDD3 (6 bases). This CDR3 has 16 residues. V was cut by 5 bases and J by 3 bases, with 19 bases left in between. Germline V lookup: CDR1 TSWWSYY, CDR2 QGS. The CDR3 loop reads CALGPWRGYPPDKLIF. In DNA, the CDR3 is TGTGCTCTTGGGCCGTGGAGAGGATACCCGCCCGATAAACTCATCTTT.

In its sample, this clone was seen a few times. The protein given by TCRdb reflects a much larger clone and differs at residue 8 from this DNA's translation, likely from a read error; the protein shown is the DNA's translation. The chain has TRDV1 and TRDJ1, with 8 bases aligning to TRDD3. V trimming: 2 bases; J trimming: 5 bases; junction bases outside the gene matches: 31. This CDR3 comprises 23 residues. Germline V gene data show CDR1 as TSWWSYY and CDR2 as QGS. The CDR3 loop is CALGEKVPRAFEFWGYCSDKLIF. The CDR3 bases are TGTGCTCTTGGGGAAAAGGTCCCACGTGCGTTTGAGTTCTGGGGATACTGTTCAGATAAACTCATCTTT.

In its sample, this clone was seen a few times. At one of its ends the junction is not consistent with the germline gene, which may arise from a read error. The chain is built from TRDV1 and TRDJ1; TRDD3 is a possible D gene (5 bases). The CDR3 contains 21 residues. Germline V gives CDR1 TSWWSYY, CDR2 QGS. Written as DNA, the CDR3 is TGTGCTTTTGGGGAAGCCTGCCATACTGTGGGATTTTGCTGGTACACCGATAAACTCATCTTT. This translates into CAFGEACHTVGFCWYTDKLIF.

This clone was observed a few times. CDR3 loop: CALGENFPPEETVGYYTDKLIF. CDR3 DNA sequence: TGTGCTCTTGGGGAAAACTTCCCACCCGAGGAGACGGTGGGATACTACACCGATAAACTCATCTTT. V is TRDV1 and J is TRDJ1; 7 nucleotides line up with TRDD3. Here the J gene was assigned by germline matching of the DNA, as TCRdb has none. V lost 2 bases and J lost 0; bases outside the gene matches: 24. The CDR3 extends over 22 amino acids. CDR1 is TSWWSYY, CDR2 QGS, per germline.

This clone was picked up many times. TCRdb lists the protein of a much larger clone for this DNA, which differs at residue 12, so this is likely a read error; the protein given here is translated from the DNA itself. The chain combines TRDV1 with TRDJ1; 8 nucleotides agree with TRDD3. TCRdb is silent on the J gene; assignment here came from matching the DNA to germline. This CDR3 has 15 residues. Germline CDR1 reads TSWWSYY; CDR2 reads QGS. In DNA, the CDR3 is TGTGCTCTTGGGTTTTACTGGGGATACAGCGATGAACTCATCTTT. Protein product: CALGFYWGYSDELIF.

Of note for this clone: TCRdb assigns this DNA the protein of a much larger clone, which departs from its translation at residue 3; this likely reflects a read error, and the protein shown comes from translating the DNA. The J gene is TRDJ1, the V gene TRDV1; 8 bases are shared with TRDD3. CDR1 and CDR2 from the germline V gene are TSWWSYY and QGS. The CDR3 is 15 residues long. For the CDR3, the DNA is TGTGCTCCTGGGGGACGAGGCGGGAGGTCCGATAAACTCATCTTT. Encoded protein: CAPGGRGGRSDKLIF.

The sample holds a few counts of this clone. For this DNA, TCRdb reports the protein of a much larger clone, which diverges at residue 8, most likely from a read error; the protein presented here is translated directly from the DNA. This chain links TRDV1 with TRDJ1, with D maybe TRDD2 (6 bases). The J gene, not given by TCRdb, was assigned here from a germline match of the nucleotide sequence. The V gene lost 5 bases and the J gene lost 2 bases, with 27 bases spanning the gap. The CDR3 sequence is 19 residues long. CDR1 and CDR2 (germline): TSWWSYY, QGS. The CDR3 is CALGTPKDFLHRRTDKLIF. The CDR3 bases are TGTGCTCTTGGGACGCCGAAAGACTTCCTGCATCGTAGGACCGATAAACTCATCTTT.

Worth noting for this clone: A far larger clone is one base from this, pointing to a likely read error. Other DNA sequences in the same sample also yield this CDR3. V gene TRDV1 was called; the J gene was not; no check of the table's D call, TRDD3, against the DNA was made. The CDR3 totals 19 residues. Per germline, CDR1 TSWWSYY and CDR2 QGS. The CDR3 loop is CALGELPLGWHVDTDKLIF. CDR3 in DNA: TGTGCTCTTGGGGAACTCCCCTTAGGATGGCACGTCGACACCGATAAGCTCATCTTT.

Concerning this clone itself: A read error likely explains why the TCRdb protein, taken from a much larger clone, differs from this DNA's translation at residue 16; the protein shown is translated from the DNA. CDR3 sequence reads: CALGSGGPWGLHTDKPIF. CDR3 sequence (DNA): TGTGCTCTTGGGAGCGGAGGACCCTGGGGGTTGCACACCGATAAACCCATCTTT. No J gene call was made, and the V gene is TRDV1; TRDD3, the table's D call, lacks a check against the DNA. In germline, CDR1 is TSWWSYY, CDR2 QGS. The CDR3 totals 18 residues.

In regard to this clone: The TCRdb protein, from a much larger clone, departs from this DNA's translation at residue 8, likely by read error; the protein shown derives from the DNA. V usage is TRDV3 and J usage is TRDJ1; TRDD3 matches at 9 bases. Germline CDR1 is TVYSNPD and CDR2 is GDNSRS (reference sequence). With 5 bases clipped from V and 0 bases from J, the junction kept 19 bases outside the gene matches. This CDR3 is built from 18 residues. The CDR3 bases are TGTGCCCCTTCTTCGGAATGCAATACTGGGGGAGACACCGATAAACTCATCTTT. Translated: CAPSSECNTGGDTDKLIF.

This clone was found a few times. This likely came from a read error, as a far larger clone is one base away. The sample contains more than one DNA sequence encoding this CDR3. Called V gene: TRDV2; the J gene was not called; whether TRDD3, the table's D call, matches the DNA was not checked. The length of the CDR3 is 19 residues. Germline V CDR1 and CDR2: GEAIGNYY, EKD. The CDR3 is CACDSRTGGSSWDTRQMFF. In DNA form, the CDR3 reads TGTGCCTGTGACTCCCGTACTGGGGGAAGCTCCTGGGACACCCGACAAATGTTTTTC.

As for this clone: TCRdb has a much larger clone's protein, which differs at residue 10 from the translation of this DNA, likely because of a read error; what is shown is the protein translated from the DNA. The chain joins TRDV2 to TRDJ1; possible D gene TRDD3, 5 bases. TCRdb lists no J gene, so it was determined here by aligning the DNA to germline. CDR3 length: 19 amino acids. From germline, CDR1 is GEAIGNYY and CDR2 EKD. V was cut by 0 bases and J by 0 bases, with 22 bases left in between. The CDR3 spells CACDTVFPIRGLHTDKLIF. In DNA, the CDR3 is TGTGCCTGTGACACCGTGTTCCCCATCCGGGGGCTTCACACCGATAAACTCATCTTT.

For this clone: This likely traces to a read error, being one base from a far larger clone. The identical CDR3 is also encoded by other nucleotide sequences in the sample. CDR3 in amino acids: CALGTSFLQAYWGIYTDKLIF. The CDR3 DNA reads TGTGCTCTTGGGACTAGCTTCCTACAGGCCTACTGGGGAATTTACACCGATAAACTCATCTTT. The chain uses TRDV1 and TRDJ1, with D maybe TRDD2 (8 bases). This CDR3 has 21 amino acids. V dropped 5 bases and J dropped 0 bases, with 31 bases sitting between them. In germline, CDR1 is TSWWSYY, CDR2 QGS.

Concerning this clone itself: This DNA's translation and the protein TCRdb lists, from a much larger clone, do not match at residue 10, likely due to a read error; the protein shown is translated from the DNA. Additional DNA sequences in this sample encode the identical CDR3. There is no J gene call, but TRDV1 is given as the V gene; the D call of TRDD3 is as the table states it, not checked on the DNA. This CDR3 region has 24 residues. Per germline, CDR1 TSWWSYY and CDR2 QGS. Written as DNA, the CDR3 is TGTGCTCTTGGGGAACGGGACTCCCTAAAGCATTTACTGGGGGATACGGTGAACACCGATAAACTTATCTTT. This encodes CALGERDSLKHLLGDTVNTDKLIF.

Note on this clone: The amino acid sequence in TCRdb belongs to a much larger clone and departs from this DNA's translation at residue 3, likely a sequencing read error; the sequence shown is translated from the DNA. This CDR3 reads CAFGELGDAYWGIGTDKLIF. CDR3 in DNA: TGTGCTTTTGGGGAACTTGGGGATGCGTACTGGGGGATTGGAACCGATAAACTCATCTTT. This rearrangement joins TRDV1 to TRDJ1; 10 bases align to TRDD3. The CDR3 loop spans 20 amino acids. CDR1 is TSWWSYY, CDR2 QGS, per germline.

This clone has a count of ten or more. The chain joins TRDV1 to TRDJ2; D may match TRDD2 or TRDD3 (9 bases each). Germline loops: CDR1 TSWWSYY, CDR2 QGS. CDR3 size: 22 residues. The V gene lost 6 bases and the J gene lost 0 bases, with 32 bases spanning the gap. The CDR3 sequence is CALGVLPTGGYQVPALTAQLFF. For the CDR3, the DNA is TGTGCTCTTGGAGTCCTTCCTACCGGGGGATACCAAGTGCCCGCTTTGACAGCACAACTCTTCTTT.

This clone appeared a few times. The protein that TCRdb holds for this DNA derives from a much larger clone and differs from the translated DNA at residue 13, which likely indicates a read error; the protein shown here is translated from the DNA. The chain recombines TRDV2 with TRDJ3; 8 nucleotides agree with TRDD3. Assignment of the J gene here rests on matching the DNA to germline, because TCRdb gives none. The CDR3 has 22 amino acids. The V segment lost 3 bases and the J segment 0 bases; nucleotides outside the gene matches: 18. Germline-derived CDR1 and CDR2 are GEAIGNYY and EKD. The CDR3 coding sequence is TGTGCCTGTGACTCCGGCGCGTTTACTGGGGGCCCGGGCTCCTGGGACACCCGACAGATGTTTTTC. Residues: CACDSGAFTGGPGSWDTRQMFF.